This TCR beta chain stems from a study of T-cell memory formation after mild COVID-19. The study's findings and limits: Later expanders leaned toward CD4+, whereas clones contracting from day 15 to 85 were balanced CD4/CD8.

TCRdb ran MiXCR on the 5' RACE reads and lists one entry per CDR3 protein. The data hold approximately 350,000 distinct CDR3 sequences, with 25% to 30% observed a single time. The sample holds a few counts of this clonotype. Its target is unknown. The germline gives CDR1 LNHNV, CDR2 YYDKDF (reference sequence). CDR3 length equals 17 residues. Trimming shortened V by 1 base and J by 0 bases, and 13 bases separated the two germline ends. The sample consisted of PBMCs or a T cell subset sorted from them (not recorded which). The chain joins TRBV15 to TRBJ2-4; D unresolved. This receptor was obtained from an adult woman who had mild COVID-19 (a few samples of this study predate the infection). Cell type and time point are not known. This CDR3 is CATSRVGATLAKNIQYF. In DNA form, the CDR3 reads TGTGCCACCAGCAGAGTAGGAGCTACCCTAGCCAAAAACATTCAGTACTTC.